The 9 T cell receptor beta chains below all came from one sample that was sequenced in a study of blood T cell repertoires in COVID-19. Only in-frame clones appear in the TCRdb table, and some are missing; sequencing was by immunoSEQ multiplex PCR. The top ten hold approximately 6.2% of the sample, which has over 200,000 clones, around nine tenths seen once. Sequenced: peripheral blood. The receptors come from a man in his 60s who had recovered from COVID-19.

J is TRBJ2-5 and V is TRBV6-5, with D hard to call. V was clipped by 6 bases and J by 1 base, with 9 bases between them. Germline-derived CDR1 and CDR2 are MNHEY and SVGAGI. The CDR3 is 13 amino acids. CDR3 in DNA: TGTGCCAGCAGGGTCCCAGGCCAAGAGACCCAGTACTTC. Translated, it gives CASRVPGQETQYF.

This clone was detected only a few times. The chain uses TRBV5-1 and TRBJ1-3; no reliable D call. V shed 6 bases and J shed 2 bases, with 18 bases lying between them. The CDR3 is made up of 16 amino acids. Per the germline V gene, CDR1 is SGHRS and CDR2 is YFSETQ. CDR3 amino acids: CASTRSTNQAGNTIYF. DNA of the CDR3: TGCGCCAGCACTAGGAGCACTAATCAAGCTGGAAACACCATATATTTT. Full variable domain (remainder filled in from reference TRBV5-1 and TRBJ1-3): KAGVTQTPRYLIKTRGQQVTLSCSPISGHRSVSWYQQTPGQGLQFLFEYFSETQRNKGNFPGRFSGRQFSNSRSEMNVSTLELGDSALYLCASTRSTNQAGNTIYFGEGSWLTVV.

The chain couples TRBV4-2 to TRBJ2-5; possible D gene TRBD2, 6 bases. Germline loops: CDR1 LGHNA, CDR2 YNFKEQ. V was pared by 2 bases and J by 7 bases, with 20 bases between. The CDR3 has 16 amino acids. CDR3 bases: TGTGCCAGCAGCCAAACCGGGACTGAGGCCCCGGGGACCCAGTACTTC. It yields the protein CASSQTGTEAPGTQYF.

The rearrangement uses TRBV6-5 and TRBJ1-3; maybe TRBD1 (6 bases). The CDR3 runs 14 residues. Per germline, CDR1 MNHEY and CDR2 SVGAGI. V lost 11 bases and J lost 7, with 21 bases in between. The CDR3 sequence: CAANRAAEGNTIYF. The CDR3 nucleotides read TGTGCCGCGAACAGGGCCGCCGAGGGGAACACCATATATTTT.

The V gene is TRBV5-1, the J gene TRBJ1-1, with TRBD1 identical over 7 bases. The germline V gene encodes CDR1 SGHRS and CDR2 YFSETQ. Trimming cost V 4 bases and J 1 base; bases outside gene matches: 7. There are 15 residues in the CDR3. CDR3 loop: CASSPGRGQNTEAFF. As DNA, the CDR3 is TGCGCCAGCAGCCCGGGAAGGGGGCAGAACACTGAAGCTTTCTTT.

This rearrangement joins TRBV9 to TRBJ1-4, with TRBD1 as a possible D gene (6 bases). In germline, CDR1 is SGDLS, CDR2 YYNGEE. V lost 4 bases and J lost 4, with 14 bases in between. This CDR3 has 15 residues. DNA for the CDR3: TGTGCCAGCAGCCCCACAGGGCAAGGTAATGAAAAACTGTTTTTT. It is translated as CASSPTGQGNEKLFF.

The genes are TRBV7-3 and TRBJ2-3; 7 nucleotides match TRBD2. Germline trimming cut 2 bases from V and 4 bases from J; bases unmatched to any gene: 9. CDR1 is SGHTA and CDR2 is FQGTGA in the germline V gene. The CDR3 spans 16 residues. CDR3 in amino acids: CASSLFGGSVADTQYF. CDR3 DNA sequence: TGTGCCAGCAGCTTATTCGGCGGGAGTGTGGCAGATACGCAGTATTTT.

In DNA form, the CDR3 reads TGCGCCAGCAGCCAAGTCCCGGGGGGGTGGTCTAATGGCTACACCTTC. Its translation is CASSQVPGGWSNGYTF. The chain joins TRBV4-1 to TRBJ1-2, with D possibly TRBD1 on 5 matching bases. With 1 base removed from V and 6 bases from J, the gap between germline ends came to 18 bases. CDR3 length: 16 amino acids. The V gene's germline CDR1 is MGHRA and CDR2 YSYEKL.

The V gene is TRBV18, the J gene TRBJ2-3, with D perhaps TRBD1 (5 bases). The germline gives CDR1 KGHSH, CDR2 LQKENI. This CDR3 spans 14 amino acids. V lost 4 bases, J lost 2 bases, and 10 bases lay in between. CDR3 sequence: CASSRARVTDTQYF. CDR3 sequence (DNA): TGTGCCAGCTCACGGGCCAGGGTCACAGATACGCAGTATTTT.